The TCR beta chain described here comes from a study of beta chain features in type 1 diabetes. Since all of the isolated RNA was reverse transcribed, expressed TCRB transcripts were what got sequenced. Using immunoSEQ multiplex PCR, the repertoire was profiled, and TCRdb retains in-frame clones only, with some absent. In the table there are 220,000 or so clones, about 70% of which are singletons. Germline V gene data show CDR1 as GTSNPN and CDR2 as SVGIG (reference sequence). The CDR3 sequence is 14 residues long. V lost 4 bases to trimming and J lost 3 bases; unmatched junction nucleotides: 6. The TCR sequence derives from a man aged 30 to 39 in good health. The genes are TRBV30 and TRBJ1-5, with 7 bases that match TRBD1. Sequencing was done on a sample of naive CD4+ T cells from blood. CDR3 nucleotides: TGTGCCTGGACCGCTGGGACAGTCAATCAGCCCCAGCATTTT. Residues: CAWTAGTVNQPQHF.